The 16 T cell receptor beta chains below come from one sample, sequenced in a study of beta chain features in type 1 diabetes. cDNA synthesis used the whole RNA isolate, giving expressed TCRB sequences. Produced via immunoSEQ multiplex PCR; TCRdb's table is partial and in-frame only. The sample comprises over 500,000 clones, roughly a sixth of which are singletons, and around 0.1% rests with the top ten. Sequencing input: naive CD4+ T cells from blood. These receptors came from a man between 18 and 35 years old in good health.

The chain links TRBV11-2 to TRBJ2-3, with D maybe TRBD1 (6 bases). Germline V gene sequence: CDR1 SGHAT, CDR2 FQNNGV. The CDR3 is made up of 15 amino acids. Trimming stripped 2 bases from V and 1 base from J, with 10 bases between. CDR3 nucleotides: TGTGCCAGCAGCTTAAGGGACACTCGCACAGATACGCAGTATTTT. Protein: CASSLRDTRTDTQYF.

This clone showed up just a few times. The V call is TRBV15, the J call TRBJ1-1; unclear D gene. V lost 0 bases, J lost 3 bases, and 17 bases lay in between. The CDR3 sequence is 17 residues long. Germline CDR1 reads LNHNV; CDR2 reads YYDKDF (reference sequence). CDR3 sequence: CATSRDPRGGKDTEAFF. In DNA, the CDR3 is TGTGCCACCAGCAGAGATCCTCGGGGAGGGAAGGACACTGAAGCTTTCTTT.

This clone turned up a few times. V and J are TRBV28 and TRBJ2-1; a possible D gene is TRBD2 (6 bases). Germline V gene data show CDR1 as MDHEN and CDR2 as SYDVKM. This CDR3 has 11 amino acids. Trimming shortened V by 4 bases and J by 12 bases, and 10 bases separated the two germline ends. CDR3 DNA: TGTGCCAGCAGTTCGGGACTGACGCAGTTCTTC. It codes for CASSSGLTQFF.

This clone was found a few times. Here the CDR3 DNA reads TGCGCCAGCAGCTTGTCCGCGGGGTTTGAAGCTTTCTTT. Translating it yields CASSLSAGFEAFF. The chain recombines TRBV5-1 with TRBJ1-1, with D hard to call. Germline V gene sequence: CDR1 SGHRS, CDR2 YFSETQ. Trimming removed 1 base at V and 7 bases at J, with 11 bases between. The CDR3 sequence is 13 residues long.

In its sample, this clone was seen a few times. V is TRBV30 and J is TRBJ1-4; 9 positions agree with TRBD1. Germline CDR1 is GTSNPN and CDR2 is SVGIG (reference sequence). V was clipped by 1 base and J by 8 bases; unmatched bases: 8. The length of the CDR3 is 15 residues. CDR3 DNA: TGTGCCTGGAGTGGCAAGGGACAGGGTGGCGAAAAACTGTTTTTT. Translating it yields CAWSGKGQGGEKLFF.

This chain joins TRBV7-8 and TRBJ2-2, with 8 bases fitting TRBD2. The CDR3 contains 14 residues. Germline values: CDR1 SGHVS, CDR2 FQNEAQ. V shed 3 bases and J 7 bases; nucleotides not matched to a gene: 4. The CDR3 loop is CASSFLLAGGELFF. As DNA, the CDR3 is TGTGCCAGCAGCTTCCTCCTAGCGGGCGGGGAGCTGTTTTTT.

The table lists this clone with a few counts. This chain links TRBV18 with TRBJ2-5; D uncertain. With 2 bases removed from V and 4 bases from J, the gap between germline ends came to 5 bases. The CDR3 is made up of 12 amino acids. Germline CDR1 is KGHSH and CDR2 is LQKENI. DNA of the CDR3: TGTGCCAGCTCACCAAATAGAGAGACCCAGTACTTC. Translating it yields CASSPNRETQYF. The variable domain in full, with the rest retrieved from reference TRBV18 and TRBJ2-5, is NAGVMQNPRHLVRRRGQEARLRCSPMKGHSHVYWYRQLPEEGLKFMVYLQKENIIDESGMPKERFSAEFPKEGPSILRIQQVVRGDSAAYFCASSPNRETQYFGPGTRLLVL.

The chain carries TRBV6-5 and TRBJ2-7, with 8 bases matching TRBD1. V dropped 5 bases and J dropped 3; count of bases not matched to a gene: 6. This CDR3 is 14 amino acids long. Looked up from germline, CDR1 is MNHEY and CDR2 is SVGAGI. CDR3 nucleotide sequence: TGTGCCAGCAGTAACCGCGGACAGGGCTACGAGCAGTACTTC. This translates into CASSNRGQGYEQYF.

This clone has more than one count but fewer than ten. At one end the junction does not follow the germline gene, possibly because of a read error. This sequence joins TRBV11-1 and TRBJ2-1; D is possibly TRBD2 (6 bases). Germline V CDR1 and CDR2: SGHAT, FQDESV (reference sequence). The CDR3 is made up of 11 amino acids. The CDR3, as DNA: TGTGCCAGCAGCTACAGCGGGCGAGCAGTCTTC. This translates into CASSYSGRAVF.

This clone was found a few times. The rearrangement uses TRBV13 and TRBJ1-1, with 7 bases identical to TRBD1. The ends lost 8 bases at V and 1 base at J; junction bases unmatched: 7. CDR3 length: 14 residues. Germline loops: CDR1 PRHDT, CDR2 FYEKMQ (reference sequence). CDR3 loop: CASQGGPENTEAFF. The CDR3 nucleotides are TGTGCCAGCCAGGGGGGACCTGAGAACACTGAAGCTTTCTTT.

As to this clone: The sample has other DNA sequences that encode this CDR3 too. This chain uses TRBV10-3 with TRBJ2-1; 8 bases are a match to TRBD2. Germline CDR1 and CDR2: ENHRY and SYGVKD. Trimming at V came to 3 bases and at J to 7 bases, leaving 8 bases not matched to a gene. This CDR3 spans 15 amino acids. The CDR3 protein is CAISETSGRGNEQFF. CDR3 in DNA: TGTGCCATCAGTGAAACCAGCGGGAGAGGGAATGAGCAGTTCTTC.

This chain links TRBV2 with TRBJ2-1, with TRBD1 identical over 8 bases. Trimming took 5 bases from V and 11 from J; bases not matched to a gene: 2. Germline loops: CDR1 SNHLY, CDR2 FYNNEI. The CDR3 is 11 amino acids. The CDR3 DNA is TGTGCCAGCAGTCGGGACAGGCAGCAGTTCTTC. It encodes CASSRDRQQFF.

The chain is built from TRBV28 and TRBJ2-4; TRBD2 might be the D (7 bases). The V end was cut by 6 bases, the J end by 3 bases, with 15 bases between. The CDR3 has 15 amino acids. Germline V gene lookup returns CDR1 MDHEN and CDR2 SYDVKM. Here the CDR3 DNA reads TGTGCCAGCAGCTCCGCGGGGGCAGGCAAAAACATTCAGTACTTC. This gives the protein CASSSAGAGKNIQYF.

The gene calls are TRBV27 and TRBJ2-6; TRBD1 is a possible D gene (5 bases). CDR1 and CDR2 (germline): MNHEY, SMNVEV (reference sequence). Trimming stripped 3 bases from V and 4 bases from J, with 10 bases between. CDR3 length: 15 residues. CDR3 in DNA: TGTGCCAGCAGTTTTCTAGGGGTCGGGGCCAACGTCCTGACTTTC. Translated, it gives CASSFLGVGANVLTF.

This clone was recorded a few times. V usage is TRBV18 and J usage is TRBJ1-2; 9 nucleotides line up with TRBD1. V lost 2 bases to trimming and J lost 5 bases; unmatched junction nucleotides: 3. From germline, CDR1 is KGHSH and CDR2 LQKENI. This CDR3 is built from 14 residues. In nucleotides, the CDR3 is TGTGCCAGCTCACCAAAGGGACAGGGATATGGCTACACCTTC. It translates to CASSPKGQGYGYTF.

The sample holds many counts of this clone. The chain couples TRBV11-1 to TRBJ2-1; D unresolved. The germline CDR1 and CDR2 sequences are SGHAT and FQDESV (reference sequence). V was cut by 1 base and J by 9 bases, with 7 bases left in between. The CDR3 is made up of 12 amino acids. In DNA, the CDR3 is TGTGCCAGCAGCTTAGGGCAGAGTGAGCAGTTCTTC. It codes for CASSLGQSEQFF. Full variable domain (remainder filled in from reference TRBV11-1 and TRBJ2-1): EAEVAQSPRYKITEKSQAVAFWCDPISGHATLYWYRQILGQGPELLVQFQDESVVDDSQLPKDRFSAERLKGVDSTLKIQPAELGDSAMYLCASSLGQSEQFFGPGTRLTVL.